The entry that follows covers one T cell receptor beta chain sequence. The source of the sample is a study of T-cell memory formation after mild COVID-19. The CDR3 has 11 amino acids. The V gene lost 1 base and the J gene lost 9 bases, with 5 bases spanning the gap. CDR1 SGHTS and CDR2 YDEGEE come from the germline V gene. One entry per CDR3 protein, called by TCRdb with MiXCR from the 5' RACE reads. Of about 350,000 distinct CDR3 sequences in the sample, 13% to 15% are singletons; the top ten hold around a fifth. The sample consisted of PBMCs or a T cell subset sorted from them (not recorded which). The sequence derives from a man between 18 and 29 years old who had mild COVID-19 (a few samples of this study predate the infection). Cell type and time point are not known. The chain links TRBV5-8 to TRBJ1-5, with D uncertain. The CDR3 reads CASSLIPPQHF. CDR3 bases: TGTGCCAGCAGCTTGATACCGCCCCAGCATTTT.